One and the same sample provided the 11 T cell receptor beta chains below, sequenced in a study of breast tumors, draining lymph nodes, adjacent tissues. MiXCR was run by TCRdb on the multiplex PCR reads, yielding one entry per CDR3 protein. Of around 140,000 distinct CDR3 sequences listed, around a third were seen once; the top ten hold 2.3%. Samples came from axillary lymph nodes draining the breast cancer. Sequenced: axillary lymph node tissue. Receptors were obtained from a female donor with breast cancer. Some clones in this sample may be carry-over from other donors' samples.

The chain is built from TRBV3-1 and TRBJ2-6; no definite D call. The CDR3 contains 18 residues. V was trimmed by 3 bases and J by 0 bases, leaving 15 bases between them. Germline CDR1 LGHDT, CDR2 YNNKEL (reference sequence). DNA of the CDR3: TGTGCCAGCAGCCAGGTCGCCCCATTCGACTCTGGGGCCAACGTCCTGACTTTC. Amino acids: CASSQVAPFDSGANVLTF.

To note about this clonotype: This may stem from a read error, because a much larger clone lies one nucleotide away. The chain employs TRBV5-1 and TRBJ1-4; tentatively, D is TRBD1 (5 bases). Germline-derived CDR1 and CDR2 are SGHRS and YFSETQ. The CDR3 totals 13 residues. In DNA, the CDR3 is TGCGCCAGCGCCCCGGGGGGGGGGGAAAACCTGTTTTTT. This codes for CASAPGGGENLFF.

This clonotype has only one observation. A read error may explain this, as a much larger clone is one base away. The CDR3 end shows no conserved phenylalanine or tryptophan, and so a read error is likely. This sequence joins TRBV24-1 and TRBJ1-2; D unclear. The CDR3 runs to 13 residues. The germline V gene has CDR1 KGHDR and CDR2 SFDVKD. V was clipped by 0 bases and J by 2 bases, with 3 bases between them. The CDR3 loop is CATSDLQNYGYTL. The CDR3 DNA reads as TGTGCCACCAGTGATTTGCAAAACTATGGCTACACCCTC.

The chain uses TRBV2 and TRBJ1-5; maybe TRBD1 (5 bases). Germline V gives CDR1 SNHLY, CDR2 FYNNEI. V lost 2 bases and J lost 1, with 9 bases in between. This CDR3 has 15 amino acids. Written as DNA, the CDR3 is TGTGCCAGCAGTGAATTCGGGGACAGCAATCAGCCCCAGCATTTT. It specifies CASSEFGDSNQPQHF. Combining the CDR3 with reference TRBV2 and TRBJ1-5 gives the whole variable domain EPEVTQTPSHQVTQMGQEVILRCVPISNHLYFYWYRQILGQKVEFLVSFYNNEISEKSEIFDDQFSVERPDGSNFTLKIRSTKLEDSAMYFCASSEFGDSNQPQHFGDGTRLSIL.

The chain joins TRBV7-9 to TRBJ2-7, with D perhaps being TRBD1 or TRBD2 (7 bases each). The CDR3 spans 17 residues. In germline, CDR1 is SEHNR, CDR2 FQNEAQ (reference sequence). Trimming removed 9 bases from V and 4 bases from J, with 28 bases in between. The CDR3 loop reads CARFPGPDREGIYEQYV. The CDR3 region has the DNA TGTGCCAGATTCCCCGGGCCCGACAGGGAGGGGATATACGAGCAGTACGTC.

This sequence joins TRBV19 and TRBJ1-5; tentatively, D is TRBD1 (5 bases). The CDR3 is made up of 16 amino acids. The germline V gene has CDR1 LNHDA and CDR2 SQIVND (reference sequence). V lost 4 bases to trimming and J lost 5 bases, with 18 bases between them. The DNA of the CDR3 is TGTGCCAGTAGTAGAGCCGGACTAGCGGGGGATCAGCCCCAGCATTTT. Protein product: CASSRAGLAGDQPQHF.

V is TRBV5-1 and J is TRBJ1-5; 9 bases align to TRBD1. The J segment lost 14 bases and the V segment lost 1 base, leaving 13 bases of the junction unmatched. Germline CDR1 SGHRS, CDR2 YFSETQ. This CDR3 comprises 15 residues. The CDR3 DNA reads as TGCGCCAGCAGCTTGCCCCGGACAGGGGCCTACAATGAGCATTTT. Its translation: CASSLPRTGAYNEHF.

This chain connects TRBV5-1 to TRBJ2-7; D not resolved. V gave up 5 bases and J gave up 0 bases, with 12 bases separating them. Looked up from germline, CDR1 is SGHRS and CDR2 is YFSETQ. The CDR3 length is 14 residues. In DNA, the CDR3 is TGCGCCAGCAGAAAGGACCACTTCTCCTACGAGCAGTACTTC. It is translated as CASRKDHFSYEQYF. The entire variable domain, with the rest obtained from reference TRBV5-1 and TRBJ2-7, is as follows: KAGVTQTPRYLIKTRGQQVTLSCSPISGHRSVSWYQQTPGQGLQFLFEYFSETQRNKGNFPGRFSGRQFSNSRSEMNVSTLELGDSALYLCASRKDHFSYEQYFGPGTRLTVT.

This clonotype was seen ten or more times. V usage is TRBV20-1 and J usage is TRBJ2-2, with D maybe TRBD1 (6 bases). Trimming removed 5 bases at V and 10 bases at J, with 14 bases between. This CDR3 spans 12 amino acids. The V gene's germline CDR1 is DFQATT and CDR2 SNEGSKA (reference sequence). CDR3 loop: CSAQKRGTELFF. In DNA, the CDR3 is TGCAGTGCTCAAAAGAGGGGGACGGAGCTGTTTTTT.

In its sample, this clonotype was seen a few times. A read error is possible here, since a much larger clone lies one base away. The chain couples TRBV30 to TRBJ1-6; D unclear. The CDR3 length is 14 residues. With 0 bases removed from V and 9 bases from J, the gap between germline ends came to 12 bases. Germline CDR1 GTSNPN, CDR2 SVGIG (reference sequence). CDR3 protein: CAWSVVDGSSPLHF. CDR3 nucleotide sequence: TGTGCCTGGAGTGTAGTGGACGGAAGTTCACCCCTCCACTTT.

This clonotype was observed many times. This sequence joins TRBV5-1 and TRBJ2-5, with 8 bases fitting TRBD2. The CDR3 extends over 17 amino acids. Trimming removed 0 bases from V and 0 bases from J; junction bases left unmatched: 7. Germline loops: CDR1 SGHRS, CDR2 YFSETQ. The CDR3 here is CASSLGVAGGHQETQYF. In DNA, the CDR3 is TGCGCCAGCAGCTTGGGTGTGGCGGGGGGCCACCAAGAGACCCAGTACTTC.